This T cell receptor beta chain is from a study of shared clonotypes between healthy human individuals. Study-wide results and caveats: Rarefaction demonstrated incomplete sorted-subset sequencing despite large depth.

CD45RO-negative, CCR7-positively selected cells formed the naive CD8 fraction, excluding terminally differentiated effector memory CD45RA+ cells. All of the donors resided in Nashville, Tennessee, and each was a Caucasian adult. The data were produced by immunoSEQ multiplex PCR, yet TCRdb's version contains in-frame clones alone and is incomplete. The table has about 1.9 million clones, 85% to 95% seen once; the top ten hold less than 2%. The V gene lost 5 bases and the J gene lost 9 bases, with 17 bases spanning the gap. Looked up from germline, CDR1 is SNHLY and CDR2 is FYNNEI. The CDR3 contains 14 residues. To note about this clone: Its antigen is still unknown.

The sequenced material came from naive CD8+ T cells from PBMCs. The clonotype was recovered from a man aged 18 to 30 in good health. Some clones in this sample may be carry-over from other donors' samples. The gene calls are TRBV2 and TRBJ1-5, with TRBD1 as a possible D gene (5 bases). The CDR3 DNA reads TGTGCCAGCAGTCGCGCGGGGGAGATCAGGCCCCAGCATTTT. Translating gives CASSRAGEIRPQHF.